A selection of T cell receptor beta chains follows, all from one sample in a study of T cells in Graves' hyperthyroidism and ophthalmopathy. TCRdb reprocessed the multiplex PCR reads with MiXCR, giving one entry per CDR3 protein. The sample gives a few hundred thousand distinct CDR3 sequences, around a sixth of which show up once; 6.5% to 8% is in the top ten. The material sequenced was blood. Every receptor here comes from a woman aged 25-40 years with Graves' hyperthyroidism. CDR3s include the opening cysteine and the closing phenylalanine or tryptophan. The D gene is left open where the match is weak. Clone size, where shown, is once, few, many, or a class for clones that have expanded.

TRBJ1-5 many NA TRBV6-2/TRBV6-3 CASEGREGKRGPQHF TGTGCCAGCGAGGGGAGAGAGGGGAAGAGGGGCCCCCAGCATTTT
TRBJ2-6 few NA TRBV5-6 CASSFQGAGANVLTF TGTGCCAGCAGCTTTCAGGGCGCCGGGGCCAACGTCCTGACTTTC
TRBJ2-5 NA NA TRBV5-1 CASSPGGQIQETQYF TGCGCCAGCAGCCCCGGGGGACAGATACAAGAGACCCAGTACTTC
TRBJ2-3 few NA TRBV2 CASSVGYQDTQYF TGTGCCAGCAGTGTCGGCTATCAAGATACGCAGTATTTT
TRBJ2-3 NA TRBD2 TRBV10-2 CASRERGETDTQYF TGCGCCAGCAGGGAGCGGGGGGAGACAGATACGCAGTATTTT
TRBJ2-3 few NA TRBV5-8 CASSLVSPAPVSTDTQYF TGTGCCAGCAGCTTGGTTTCGCCAGCCCCGGTCAGCACAGATACGCAGTATTTT
TRBJ2-2 NA TRBD2 TRBV10-1 CASGGMTSGTGELFF TGCGCCAGCGGAGGAATGACTAGCGGCACCGGGGAGCTGTTTTTT
TRBJ1-1 many TRBD1 TRBV11-2 CASTLQGARDTEAFF TGTGCCAGCACCTTACAGGGGGCGCGTGACACTGAAGCTTTCTTT
TRBJ1-2 many NA TRBV27 CASKGVGPPGYTF TGTGCCAGCAAGGGTGTAGGGCCACCTGGCTACACCTTC
TRBJ2-2 NA TRBD2 TRBV7-6 CASSLGASGNTGELFF TGTGCCAGCAGCTTAGGGGCTAGCGGGAACACCGGGGAGCTGTTTTTT
TRBJ1-4 many TRBD1 TRBV9 CASSVGRAGGFEKLFF TGTGCCAGCAGCGTAGGCAGGGCAGGGGGCTTTGAAAAACTGTTTTTT
TRBJ1-1 many NA TRBV27 CASSLSGQTYRNTEAFF TGTGCCAGCAGTTTATCGGGCCAGACCTACCGTAACACTGAAGCTTTCTTT
TRBJ2-1 many NA TRBV20-1 CSASGRANNEQFF TGCAGTGCTAGTGGGCGGGCAAACAATGAGCAGTTCTTC
TRBJ2-7 many NA TRBV30 CAWSPQPTYEQYF TGTGCCTGGAGTCCCCAGCCTACCTACGAGCAGTACTTC
TRBJ2-1 NA NA TRBV18 CASSLLGEGSYNEQFF TGTGCCAGCTCACTCTTAGGAGAGGGGTCCTACAATGAGCAGTTCTTC
TRBJ2-5 many NA TRBV12-5 CASGLGRPQETQYF TGTGCTAGTGGTTTGGGCCGACCTCAAGAGACCCAGTACTTC
TRBJ2-2 few TRBD1 TRBV20-1 CSASTGVGELFF TGCAGTGCTTCGACAGGGGTCGGGGAGCTGTTTTTT
TRBJ2-7 many NA TRBV12-3/TRBV12-4 CASSLRHRGPYEQYF TGTGCCAGCAGTTTAAGGCACCGGGGACCCTACGAGCAGTACTTC
TRBJ2-7 many NA TRBV28 CASSLMDWSVWDEQYF TGTGCCAGCAGTTTAATGGATTGGTCGGTCTGGGACGAGCAGTACTTC
TRBJ2-1 few NA TRBV6-1 CASSEGRSSYNEQFF TGTGCCAGCAGTGAAGGGAGGAGCTCCTACAATGAGCAGTTCTTC
TRBJ2-2 few NA TRBV7-2 CASSTTRGHGELFF TGTGCCAGCAGCACTACGAGGGGTCACGGGGAGCTGTTTTTT
TRBJ1-1 NA TRBD1 TRBV19 CASSRDRVGTEAFF TGTGCCAGTAGTAGGGACAGGGTCGGCACTGAAGCTTTCTTT
TRBJ2-5 many NA TRBV7-2 CASSLRFQPNEETQYF TGTGCCAGCAGCTTACGGTTTCAGCCCAATGAAGAGACCCAGTACTTC
TRBJ2-7 many TRBD1 TRBV5-1 CASSLASTGSSYEQYF TGCGCCAGCAGCTTGGCCTCGACAGGGAGCTCCTACGAGCAGTACTTC
TRBJ2-7 many NA TRBV20-1 CSARGDSFDEQYF TGCAGTGCTAGAGGGGATAGTTTCGACGAGCAGTACTTC
TRBJ2-2 few TRBD2 TRBV29-1 CSYLAGGGTGELFF TGCAGCTACCTAGCGGGAGGAGGCACCGGGGAGCTGTTTTTT
TRBJ2-2 many TRBD2 TRBV7-9 CASSPRTSLGTGELFF TGTGCCAGCAGCCCTCGGACTAGCTTGGGCACCGGGGAGCTGTTTTTT
TRBJ2-3 few NA TRBV6-5 CASSYVGSTDTQYF TGTGCCAGCAGTTACGTCGGGAGCACAGATACGCAGTATTTT
TRBJ1-5 many NA TRBV2 CASSDRNNNQPQHF TGTGCCAGCAGTGACAGGAATAACAATCAGCCCCAGCATTTT
TRBJ1-2 few NA TRBV19 CASKAGTSYGYTF TGTGCCAGTAAAGCAGGGACCTCTTATGGCTACACCTTC
TRBJ1-2 NA NA TRBV6-1 CASSSVKFYGYTF TGTGCCAGCAGTTCCGTCAAATTCTATGGCTACACCTTC
TRBJ2-7 many TRBD1 TRBV2 CATALDRGTTEQYF TGTGCCACAGCTCTAGACAGGGGGACTACGGAGCAGTACTTC
TRBJ2-7 many TRBD2 TRBV20-1 CSATAGGYEQYF TGCAGTGCCACGGCGGGAGGCTACGAGCAGTACTTC
TRBJ2-7 many NA TRBV18 CASSPPRDIYEQYF TGTGCCAGCTCACCACCGCGGGACATCTACGAGCAGTACTTC
TRBJ2-1 many TRBD2 TRBV12-3/TRBV12-4 CASSRTSGRGYNEQFF TGTGCCAGCAGTCGGACTAGCGGGAGGGGGTACAATGAGCAGTTCTTC
TRBJ1-5 many NA TRBV3-1 CASSLKPQPQPQHF TGTGCCAGCAGCCTTAAGCCTCAGCCTCAGCCCCAGCATTTT
TRBJ2-5 many NA TRBV10-3 CAISVAGKETQYF TGTGCCATCAGTGTAGCTGGCAAAGAGACCCAGTACTTC
TRBJ2-7 few TRBD2 TRBV28 CASSPGGHSSYEQYF TGTGCCAGCAGCCCGGGAGGGCACTCCTCCTACGAGCAGTACTTC
TRBJ1-1 many NA TRBV12-3/TRBV12-4 CASRIRRTLDTEAFF TGTGCCAGCAGAATAAGACGGACCCTCGACACTGAAGCTTTCTTT
TRBJ2-2 NA TRBD1 TRBV6-1 CASSRQGNGELFF TGTGCCAGCAGTCGACAGGGGAACGGGGAGCTGTTTTTT
TRBJ2-7 few TRBD1 TRBV18 CASSPRQGNPVASYEQYF TGTGCCAGCTCACCAAGACAGGGGAATCCAGTGGCCTCCTACGAGCAGTACTTC
TRBJ2-1 NA NA TRBV18 CASSLNSGVQYNEQFF TGTGCCAGCTCACTCAATTCGGGGGTCCAATACAATGAGCAGTTCTTC
TRBJ1-2 many TRBD1 TRBV5-1 CASSEATGTGNYGYTF TGCGCCAGCAGCGAAGCTACCGGGACAGGGAACTATGGCTACACCTTC